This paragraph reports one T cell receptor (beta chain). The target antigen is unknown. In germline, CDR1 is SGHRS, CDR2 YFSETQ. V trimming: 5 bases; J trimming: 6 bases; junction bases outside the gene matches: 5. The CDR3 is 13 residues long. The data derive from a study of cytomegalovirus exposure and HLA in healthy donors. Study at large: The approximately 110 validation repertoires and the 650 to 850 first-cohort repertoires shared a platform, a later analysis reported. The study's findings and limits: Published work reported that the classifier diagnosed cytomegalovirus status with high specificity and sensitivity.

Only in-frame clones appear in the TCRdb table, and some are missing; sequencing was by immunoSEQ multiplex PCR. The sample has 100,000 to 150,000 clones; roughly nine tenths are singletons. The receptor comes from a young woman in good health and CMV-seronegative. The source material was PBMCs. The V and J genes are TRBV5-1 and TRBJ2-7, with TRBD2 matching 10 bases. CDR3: CASSHGTSVEQYF. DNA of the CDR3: TGCGCCAGCAGTCATGGGACTAGCGTCGAGCAGTACTTC.